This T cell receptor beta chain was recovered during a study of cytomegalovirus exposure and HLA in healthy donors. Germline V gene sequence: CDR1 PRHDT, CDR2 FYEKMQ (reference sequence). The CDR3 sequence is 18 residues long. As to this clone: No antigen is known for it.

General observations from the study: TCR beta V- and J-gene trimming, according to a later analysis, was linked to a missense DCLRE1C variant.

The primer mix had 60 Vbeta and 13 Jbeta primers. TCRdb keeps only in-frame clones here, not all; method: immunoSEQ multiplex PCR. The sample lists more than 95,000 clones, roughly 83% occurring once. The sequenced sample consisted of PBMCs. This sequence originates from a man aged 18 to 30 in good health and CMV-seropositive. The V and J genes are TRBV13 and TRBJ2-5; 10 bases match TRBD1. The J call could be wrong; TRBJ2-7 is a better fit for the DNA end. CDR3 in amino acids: CASSHSSTGTGEPYEQYF. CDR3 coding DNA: TGTGCCAGCAGCCATAGCTCAACCGGGACAGGGGAGCCCTACGAGCAGTACTTC.